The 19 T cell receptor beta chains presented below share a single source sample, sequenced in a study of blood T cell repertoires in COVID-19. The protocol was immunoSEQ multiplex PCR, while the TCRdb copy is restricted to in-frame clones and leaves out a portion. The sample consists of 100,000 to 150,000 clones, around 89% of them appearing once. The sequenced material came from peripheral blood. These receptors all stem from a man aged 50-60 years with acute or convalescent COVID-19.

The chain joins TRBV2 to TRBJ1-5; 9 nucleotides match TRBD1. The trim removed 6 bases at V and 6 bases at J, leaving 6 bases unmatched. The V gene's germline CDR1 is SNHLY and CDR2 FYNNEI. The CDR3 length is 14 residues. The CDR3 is CASRWTGVSQPQHF. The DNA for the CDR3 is TGTGCCAGCAGATGGACAGGGGTAAGTCAGCCCCAGCATTTT.

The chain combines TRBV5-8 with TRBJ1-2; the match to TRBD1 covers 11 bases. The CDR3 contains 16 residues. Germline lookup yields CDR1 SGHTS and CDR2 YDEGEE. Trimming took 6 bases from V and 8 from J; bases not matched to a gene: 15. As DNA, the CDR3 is TGTGCCAGCACCATTTACATCAGGGACAGGGGGTCCGGCTACACCTTC. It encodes CASTIYIRDRGSGYTF.

The CDR3 sequence: CASSQGVSLSYEQYF. DNA for the CDR3: TGCGCCAGCAGCCAAGGTGTTTCCCTGTCCTACGAGCAGTACTTC. The genes are TRBV4-1 and TRBJ2-7; D not resolved. CDR1 and CDR2 from the germline V gene are MGHRA and YSYEKL. Between the trimmed V and J ends, which lost 1 base and 1 base, there was a span of 11 bases. There are 15 residues in the CDR3.

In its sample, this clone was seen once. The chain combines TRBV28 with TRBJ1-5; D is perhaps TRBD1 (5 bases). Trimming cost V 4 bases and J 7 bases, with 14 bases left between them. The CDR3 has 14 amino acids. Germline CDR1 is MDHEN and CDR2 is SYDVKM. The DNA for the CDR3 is TGTGCCAGCAGTTCTACAGGTTTGTGGCAGCCCCAGCATTTT. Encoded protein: CASSSTGLWQPQHF.

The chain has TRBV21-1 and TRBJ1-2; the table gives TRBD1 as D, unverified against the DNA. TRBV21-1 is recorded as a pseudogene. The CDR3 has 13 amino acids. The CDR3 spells CASTNRASDGYTF. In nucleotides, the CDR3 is TGTGCCAGCACCAACAGGGCCTCGGATGGCTACACCTTC.

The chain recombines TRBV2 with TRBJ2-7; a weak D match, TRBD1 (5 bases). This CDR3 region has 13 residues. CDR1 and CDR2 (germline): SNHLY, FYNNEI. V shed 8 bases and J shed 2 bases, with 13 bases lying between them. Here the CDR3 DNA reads TGTGCCAGCCGGGTACAGGTTACCTACGAGCAGTACTTC. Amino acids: CASRVQVTYEQYF.

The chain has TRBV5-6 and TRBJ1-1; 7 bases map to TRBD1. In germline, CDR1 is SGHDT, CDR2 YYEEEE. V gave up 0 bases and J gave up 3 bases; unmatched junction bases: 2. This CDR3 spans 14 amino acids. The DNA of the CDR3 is TGTGCCAGCAGCTTGGGACAGGGATACACTGAAGCTTTCTTT. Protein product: CASSLGQGYTEAFF.

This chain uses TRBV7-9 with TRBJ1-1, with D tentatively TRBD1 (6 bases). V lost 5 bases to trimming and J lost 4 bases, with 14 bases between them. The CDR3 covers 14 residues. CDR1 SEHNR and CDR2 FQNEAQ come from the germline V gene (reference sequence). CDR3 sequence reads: CASSARGGSTEAFF. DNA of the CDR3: TGTGCCAGCAGCGCTCGAGGGGGAAGCACTGAAGCTTTCTTT.

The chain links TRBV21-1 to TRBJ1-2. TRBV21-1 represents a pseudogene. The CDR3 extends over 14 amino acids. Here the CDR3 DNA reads TGTGCCAGCAGCACGGGGGGGGGAGCCTATGGCTACACCTTC. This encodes CASSTGGGAYGYTF.

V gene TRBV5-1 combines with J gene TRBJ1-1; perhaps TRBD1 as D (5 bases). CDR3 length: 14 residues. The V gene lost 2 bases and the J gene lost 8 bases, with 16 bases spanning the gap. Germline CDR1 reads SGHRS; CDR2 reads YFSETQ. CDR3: CASSLRRGTREAFF. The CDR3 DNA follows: TGCGCCAGCAGCTTACGGCGGGGGACTCGGGAAGCTTTCTTT.

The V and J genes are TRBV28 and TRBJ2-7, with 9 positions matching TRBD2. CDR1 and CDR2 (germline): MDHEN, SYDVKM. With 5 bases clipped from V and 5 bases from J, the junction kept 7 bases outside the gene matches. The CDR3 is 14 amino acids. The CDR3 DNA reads TGTGCCAGCAGTCTCCTAGCGGGAACGGACGAGCAGTACTTC. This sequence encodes CASSLLAGTDEQYF.

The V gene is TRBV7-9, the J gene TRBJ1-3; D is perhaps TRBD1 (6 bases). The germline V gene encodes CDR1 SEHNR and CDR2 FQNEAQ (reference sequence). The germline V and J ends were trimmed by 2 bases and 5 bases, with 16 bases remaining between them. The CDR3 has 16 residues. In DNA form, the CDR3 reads TGTGCCAGCAGCTTAAATGCTTACAGGGATAGAAACACCATATATTTT. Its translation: CASSLNAYRDRNTIYF.

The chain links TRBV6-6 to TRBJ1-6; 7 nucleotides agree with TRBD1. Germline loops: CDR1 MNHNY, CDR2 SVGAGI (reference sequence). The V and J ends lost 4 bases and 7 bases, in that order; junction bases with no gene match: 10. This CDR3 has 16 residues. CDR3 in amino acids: CASSWTGQRANSPLHF. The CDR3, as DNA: TGTGCCAGCAGTTGGACAGGTCAGCGCGCCAATTCACCCCTCCACTTT.

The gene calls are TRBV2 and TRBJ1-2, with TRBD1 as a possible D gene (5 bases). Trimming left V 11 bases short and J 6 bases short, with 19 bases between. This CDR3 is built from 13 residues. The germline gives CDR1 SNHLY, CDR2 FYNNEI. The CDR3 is CAGRQLREDGYTF. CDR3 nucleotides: TGTGCCGGTAGACAGCTCAGAGAGGATGGCTACACCTTC.

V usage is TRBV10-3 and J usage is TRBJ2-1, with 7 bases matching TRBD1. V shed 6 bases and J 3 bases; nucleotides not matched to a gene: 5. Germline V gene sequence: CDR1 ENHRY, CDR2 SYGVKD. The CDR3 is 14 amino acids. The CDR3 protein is CAIRGQKDYNEQFF. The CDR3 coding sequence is TGTGCCATCAGGGGACAGAAGGACTACAATGAGCAGTTCTTC.

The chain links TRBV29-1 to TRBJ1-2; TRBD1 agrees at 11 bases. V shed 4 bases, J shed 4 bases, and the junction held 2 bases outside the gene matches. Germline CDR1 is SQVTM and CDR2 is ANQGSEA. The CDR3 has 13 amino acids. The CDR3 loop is CSVGTGGSYGYTF. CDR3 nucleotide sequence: TGCAGCGTTGGGACAGGGGGCAGCTATGGCTACACCTTC.

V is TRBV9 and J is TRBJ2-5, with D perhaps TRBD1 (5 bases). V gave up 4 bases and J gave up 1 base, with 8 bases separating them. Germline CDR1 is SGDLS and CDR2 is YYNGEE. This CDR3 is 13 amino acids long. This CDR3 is CASSQGFQETQYF. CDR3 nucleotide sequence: TGTGCCAGCAGCCAGGGTTTCCAAGAGACCCAGTACTTC.

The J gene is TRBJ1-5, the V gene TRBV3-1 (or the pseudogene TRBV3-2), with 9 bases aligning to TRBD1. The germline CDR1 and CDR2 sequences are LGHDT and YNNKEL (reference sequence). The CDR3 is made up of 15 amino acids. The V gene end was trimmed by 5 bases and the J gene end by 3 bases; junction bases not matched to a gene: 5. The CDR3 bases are TGTGCCAGCAGCTACGGGACAGGGAACAATCAGCCCCAGCATTTT. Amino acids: CASSYGTGNNQPQHF.

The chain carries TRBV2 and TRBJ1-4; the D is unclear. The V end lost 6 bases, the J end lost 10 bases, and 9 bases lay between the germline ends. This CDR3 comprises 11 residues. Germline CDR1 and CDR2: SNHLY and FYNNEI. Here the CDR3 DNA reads TGTGCCAGCAGCACTTCCGCAAAACTGTTTTTT. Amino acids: CASSTSAKLFF.